These T cell receptor beta chains were read from a single sample in a study of blood T cell repertoires in COVID-19. TCRdb keeps only in-frame clones here, not all; method: immunoSEQ multiplex PCR. Here the sample spans 150,000 to 200,000 clones, roughly 77% being singletons. Material: peripheral blood. These receptor sequences come from a human donor in a cohort sampled during active COVID-19. Each CDR3 is given with its conserved first and last residue. D genes are given only for firm matches. Some rows mark clone size as missing; the rest say once, few, many or name a class of expanded clone.

d_gene,abundance,v_gene,j_gene,CDR3nt,CDR3aa
TRBD2,once,TRBV7-2,TRBJ2-3,TGTGCCAGTCGACTAGCGGGAGCCCAAAGCACAGATACGCAGTATTTT,CASRLAGAQSTDTQYF
TRBD1,NA,TRBV7-2,TRBJ2-4,TGTGCCAGCAGCTTACTATGGCGAGGACAGGGAACCAAAAACATTCAGTACTTC,CASSLLWRGQGTKNIQYF
NA,few,TRBV6-2/TRBV6-3,TRBJ1-3,TGTGCCAGCAGTTACGAGCCGGGAAGAAACACCATATATTTT,CASSYEPGRNTIYF
NA,NA,TRBV12-3/TRBV12-4,TRBJ2-7,TGTGCCAGCAGTTTTCGTTCCGGGGACGAGCAGTACTTC,CASSFRSGDEQYF
TRBD2,NA,TRBV19,TRBJ2-3,TGTGCCAGTAGTAAGGCGCGGGGGGGCGGCACAGATACGCAGTATTTT,CASSKARGGGTDTQYF
NA,few,TRBV11-2,TRBJ2-7,TGTGCCAGCAGCGAAGGCGGGACGGAATACGAGCAGTACTTC,CASSEGGTEYEQYF
NA,NA,TRBV24-1,TRBJ2-5,TGTGCCACCAGCGACCAGGGGGGCGAAGAGACCCAGTACTTC,CATSDQGGEETQYF
NA,NA,TRBV6-5,TRBJ2-4,TGTGCCAGCAGTCCCCTACGGGGGACGGTGGACATTCAGTACTTC,CASSPLRGTVDIQYF
TRBD1,NA,TRBV10-2,TRBJ2-1,TGCGCCAGCAGGGAGACAGGGGGCGCGGACAATGAGCAGTTCTTC,CASRETGGADNEQFF
TRBD1,NA,TRBV3-1/TRBV3-2,TRBJ1-2,TGTGCCAGCAGCCCGGACAGGGGCTATGGCTACACCTTC,CASSPDRGYGYTF
TRBD2,many,TRBV2,TRBJ2-7,TGTGCCAGCAGTGGGGAGGGCCCTTCCGAGCAGTACTTC,CASSGEGPSEQYF
NA,NA,TRBV9,TRBJ1-5,TGTGCCAGCAGCGTAGCTGGAGTGGATCAGCCCCAGCATTTT,CASSVAGVDQPQHF
TRBD2,NA,TRBV5-1,TRBJ2-1,TGCGCCAGCAGCTTGAACAGTTTAGCGGGAGGTGAGCAGTTCTTC,CASSLNSLAGGEQFF
NA,NA,TRBV7-9,TRBJ2-1,TGTGCCAGCATCGACTTTCGAGCGGGTCTCGCCTACAATGAGCAGTTCTTC,CASIDFRAGLAYNEQFF
TRBD1,once,TRBV5-4,TRBJ1-2,TGTGCTAGCGACAGCTTTCCCCCACCGCGGACAGGGGGCCTAGTTGGCTACACCTTC,CASDSFPPPRTGGLVGYTF
TRBD2,NA,TRBV9,TRBJ2-1,TGTGCCAGCAGCCCATTAGCGGGGGTAGTCGGGAATGAGCAGTTCTTC,CASSPLAGVVGNEQFF
TRBD2,few,TRBV5-6,TRBJ2-7,TGTGCCAGCAGCTACGGGACTAGCGGGAGAGACGAGCAGTACTTC,CASSYGTSGRDEQYF
TRBD1,NA,TRBV14,TRBJ2-7,TGTGCCAGCAGCCAACGACAGGGATTCCGCTACGAGCAGTACTTC,CASSQRQGFRYEQYF
TRBD2,NA,TRBV9,TRBJ2-3,TGTGCCAGCAGTCACAGGGGAGGGACTAGCGGGACCTCTAGCACAGATACGCAGTATTTT,CASSHRGGTSGTSSTDTQYF
TRBD1,NA,TRBV12-3/TRBV12-4,TRBJ1-2,TGTGCCAGCAGTTTGGGACAGAACTATGGCTACACCTTC,CASSLGQNYGYTF